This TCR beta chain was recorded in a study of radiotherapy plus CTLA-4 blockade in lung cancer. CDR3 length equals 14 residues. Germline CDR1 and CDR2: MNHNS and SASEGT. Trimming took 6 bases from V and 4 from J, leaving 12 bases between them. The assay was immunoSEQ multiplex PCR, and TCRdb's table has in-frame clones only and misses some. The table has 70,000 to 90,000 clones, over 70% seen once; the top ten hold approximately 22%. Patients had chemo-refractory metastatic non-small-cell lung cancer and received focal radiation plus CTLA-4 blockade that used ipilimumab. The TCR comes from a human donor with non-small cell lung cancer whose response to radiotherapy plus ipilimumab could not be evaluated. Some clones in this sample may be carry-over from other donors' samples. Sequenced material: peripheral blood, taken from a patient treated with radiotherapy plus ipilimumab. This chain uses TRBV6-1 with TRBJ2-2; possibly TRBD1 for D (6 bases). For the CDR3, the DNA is TGTGCCAGCAGGGCCAGGGGACGCACCGGGGAGCTGTTTTTT. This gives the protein CASRARGRTGELFF.